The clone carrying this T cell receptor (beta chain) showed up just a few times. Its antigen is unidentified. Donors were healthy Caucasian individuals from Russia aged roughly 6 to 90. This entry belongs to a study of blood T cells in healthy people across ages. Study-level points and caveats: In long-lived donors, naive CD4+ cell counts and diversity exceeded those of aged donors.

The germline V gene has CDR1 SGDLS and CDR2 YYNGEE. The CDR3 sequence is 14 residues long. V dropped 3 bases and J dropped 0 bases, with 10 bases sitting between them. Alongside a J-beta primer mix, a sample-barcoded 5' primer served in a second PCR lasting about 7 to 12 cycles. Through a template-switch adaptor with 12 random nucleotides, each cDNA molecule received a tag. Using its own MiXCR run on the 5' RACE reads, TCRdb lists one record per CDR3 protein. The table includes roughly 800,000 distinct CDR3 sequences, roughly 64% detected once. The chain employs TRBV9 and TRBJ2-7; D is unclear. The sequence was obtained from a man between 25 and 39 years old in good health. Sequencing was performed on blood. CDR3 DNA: TGTGCCAGCAGCGGAGGCCTTGGCTCCTACGAGCAGTACTTC. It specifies CASSGGLGSYEQYF.